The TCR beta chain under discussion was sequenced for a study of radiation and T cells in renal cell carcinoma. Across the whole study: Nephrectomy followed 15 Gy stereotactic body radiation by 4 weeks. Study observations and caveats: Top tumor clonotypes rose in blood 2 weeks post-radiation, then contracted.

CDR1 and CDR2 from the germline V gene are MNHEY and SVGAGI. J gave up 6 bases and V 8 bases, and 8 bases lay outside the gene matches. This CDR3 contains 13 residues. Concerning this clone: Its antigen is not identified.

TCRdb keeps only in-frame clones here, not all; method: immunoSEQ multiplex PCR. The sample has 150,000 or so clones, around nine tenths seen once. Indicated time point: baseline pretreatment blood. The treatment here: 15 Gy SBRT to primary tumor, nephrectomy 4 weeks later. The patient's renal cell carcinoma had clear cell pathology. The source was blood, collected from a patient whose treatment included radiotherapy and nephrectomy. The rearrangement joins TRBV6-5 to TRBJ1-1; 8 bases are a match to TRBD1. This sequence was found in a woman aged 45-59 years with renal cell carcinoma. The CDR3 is CASLTTGGAEAFF. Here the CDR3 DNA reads TGTGCCAGCCTTACAACAGGGGGAGCTGAAGCTTTCTTT.